The clone carrying this TCR beta chain appeared a few times. Its antigen remains unidentified. CDR3 length equals 13 residues. Germline CDR1 is SGHTA and CDR2 is FQGNSA. The V and J ends lost 3 bases and 5 bases respectively, with 8 bases between them. The data derive from a study of T cell responses to AZD1222 COVID-19 vaccine. Study details: Investigators merged groups given second doses at roughly 4 or roughly 12 weeks.

Using immunoSEQ multiplex PCR, the repertoire was profiled, and TCRdb retains in-frame clones only, with some absent. The table has tens of thousands of clones, approximately 90% seen once. Points from the study as a whole: Distributed over spike, vaccine-associated CD4 TCRs predominated at 160-218 and 743-854. In a largely white British group with more females than males, clonal diversity was possibly underestimated. Only 5 to 7 AZD1222 recipients were seropositive at baseline.

This clonotype originated in an adult in good health. This specimen was peripheral blood, taken on day 0 of AZD1222 vaccination. The V and J genes are TRBV7-2 and TRBJ1-5; the D gene is possibly TRBD1 (5 bases). The CDR3 DNA reads as TGTGCCAGCAGCTTTCAGGGCCATCAGCCCCAGCATTTT. Translated: CASSFQGHQPQHF.